This TCR beta chain was retrieved from a study of immune heterogeneity within non-small cell lung tumors. Study-wide findings and caveats: Local T-cell clonality tracked local tumor mutational burden; the correlation was moderate but significant (R about 0.37).

This CDR3 spans 12 amino acids. The ends lost 6 bases at V and 4 bases at J; junction bases unmatched: 4. Germline loops: CDR1 DFQATT, CDR2 SNEGSKA (reference sequence). This clonotype is medium-sized by share. Its antigen is undetermined. The authors used about 610 ng of bulk tumor genomic DNA per sample as template. Spaced far apart, several biopsies were taken from each primary tumor during surgery. These patients got curative surgery after being newly diagnosed with untreated non-small cell lung cancer. Donation came from patients with newly diagnosed non-small cell lung cancer who were having surgery with curative intent. Multiplex PCR amplified the TCR beta CDR3 region. Its first round ran for 9 to 11 cycles with 32 V and 13 J primers. Each CDR3 protein is one row after TCRdb ran MiXCR on the multiplex PCR reads. This table holds roughly 4,500 distinct CDR3 sequences, approximately 25% found once.

The sequenced sample consisted of lung tumor tissue. The chain uses TRBV20-1 and TRBJ2-7, with 9 bases identical to TRBD2. This clonotype was obtained from a man in his 60s with non-small cell lung cancer. The CDR3 loop reads CSAVSGSYEQYF. In DNA form, the CDR3 reads TGCAGTGCCGTTAGCGGGAGTTACGAGCAGTACTTC.